These T cell receptor beta chains were read from a single sample in a study of Ad26.COV2.S vaccination and SARS-CoV-2 variants. Some clones are missing from TCRdb's copy, which holds only in-frame ones; the method was immunoSEQ multiplex PCR. The data show approximately 350,000 clones, more than 75% seen once. This specimen consisted of peripheral blood, obtained in a trial of Ad26.COV2.S vaccine versus placebo. These receptors all come from a person aged 18-60 years who received the Ad26.COV2.S COVID-19 vaccine or a placebo. Both conserved end residues are part of each CDR3. The D gene is left open where the match is weak. The size field is filled for only some rows; it gives once, few, many or a size class.

>NA|TRBJ2-2|TRBD2|TRBV15
TGTGCCACCAGCAACCCCCTTGCTAGCGGGGGGGCGACCGGGGAGCTGTTTTTT
CATSNPLASGGATGELFF
>once|TRBJ2-1|TRBD1|TRBV7-6
TGTGCCAGCAGCCGAAGCTCCGGGACAGGGAACTATGAGCAGTTCTTC
CASSRSSGTGNYEQFF
>NA|TRBJ1-6|TRBD1|TRBV9
TGTGCCAGCAGCGTAAGGGACAGGGGGCCGTCGAGCTCCTATAATTCACCCCTCCACTTT
CASSVRDRGPSSSYNSPLHF
>NA|TRBJ2-7|NA|TRBV5-1
TGCGCCAGCAGCTTGGAAGGGTCCTACGAGCAGTACTTC
CASSLEGSYEQYF
>NA|TRBJ2-3|TRBD2|TRBV7-2
TGTGCCAGCGGCCTTTGGTTCAGCGGGGGGGTCCCAGATACGCAGTATTTT
CASGLWFSGGVPDTQYF
>NA|TRBJ1-4|NA|TRBV19
TGTGCCAGTAGCCCAGGGGCCGCTAATGAAAAACTGTTTTTT
CASSPGAANEKLFF
>NA|TRBJ2-7|TRBD1|TRBV6-5
TGTGCCAGCAGCGGACAGGGGGCGAGCGAGCAGTACTTC
CASSGQGASEQYF
>NA|TRBJ2-7|NA|TRBV11-2
TGTGCCAGCAGCTTAGCGGGGAGGTCCTACGAGCAGTACTTC
CASSLAGRSYEQYF
>once|TRBJ1-1|NA|TRBV19
TGTGCCAGTAGTATAGACAAAGACAGACCGAACACTGAAGCTTTCTTT
CASSIDKDRPNTEAFF
>NA|TRBJ1-2|NA|TRBV12-2
TGTGCAAGTCGCTTAGACAATTCCGGGACCGCTGGCTACACCTTC
CASRLDNSGTAGYTF
>NA|TRBJ2-3|NA|TRBV4-3
TGCGCCAGCAGCCCGGTCAAGGGGACAGATACGCAGTATTTT
CASSPVKGTDTQYF